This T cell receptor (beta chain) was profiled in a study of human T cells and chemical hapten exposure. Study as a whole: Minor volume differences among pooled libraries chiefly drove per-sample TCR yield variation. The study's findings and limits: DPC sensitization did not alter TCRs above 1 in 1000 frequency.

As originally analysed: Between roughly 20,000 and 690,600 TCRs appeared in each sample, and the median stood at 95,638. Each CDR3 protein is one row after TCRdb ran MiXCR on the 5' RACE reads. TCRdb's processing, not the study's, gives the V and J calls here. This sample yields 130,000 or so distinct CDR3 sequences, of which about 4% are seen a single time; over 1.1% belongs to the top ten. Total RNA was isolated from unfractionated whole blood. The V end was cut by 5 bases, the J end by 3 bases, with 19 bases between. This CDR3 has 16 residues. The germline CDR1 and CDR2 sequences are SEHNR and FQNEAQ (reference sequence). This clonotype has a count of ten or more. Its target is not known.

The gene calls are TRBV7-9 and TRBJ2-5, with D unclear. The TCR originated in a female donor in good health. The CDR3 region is CASSPQMSTPKETQYF. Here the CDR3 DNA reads TGTGCCAGCAGCCCCCAGATGTCTACACCAAAAGAGACCCAGTACTTC.